What follows describes a single T cell receptor (beta chain). The CDR3 is 15 amino acids. Germline V gene data show CDR1 as SGHRS and CDR2 as YFSETQ. The V gene lost 3 bases and the J gene lost 4 bases, with 11 bases spanning the gap. This specimen comes from a study of technical replicates of blood from a few donors. Measured with immunoSEQ multiplex PCR; TCRdb has only the in-frame clones, and not every one. Here the sample spans over 50,000 clones, roughly 94% being singletons. The sequenced sample consisted of T cells isolated from PBMCs. The receptor comes from a human donor in good health. The chain recombines TRBV5-1 with TRBJ2-6; D is uncertain. The CDR3 reads CASSSSYWGANVLTF. The CDR3 DNA reads TGCGCCAGCAGCTCGTCGTACTGGGGGGCCAACGTCCTGACTTTC.